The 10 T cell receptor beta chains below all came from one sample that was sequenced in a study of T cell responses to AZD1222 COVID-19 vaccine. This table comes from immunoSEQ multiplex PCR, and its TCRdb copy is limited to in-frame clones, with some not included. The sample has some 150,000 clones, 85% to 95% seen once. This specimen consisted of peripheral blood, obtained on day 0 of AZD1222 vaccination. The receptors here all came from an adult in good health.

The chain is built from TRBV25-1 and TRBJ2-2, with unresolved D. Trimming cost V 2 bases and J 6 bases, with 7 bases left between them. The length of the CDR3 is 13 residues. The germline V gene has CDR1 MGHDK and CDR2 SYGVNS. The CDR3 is CASSEKTAGELFF. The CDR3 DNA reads TGTGCCAGCAGTGAAAAAACTGCCGGGGAGCTGTTTTTT.

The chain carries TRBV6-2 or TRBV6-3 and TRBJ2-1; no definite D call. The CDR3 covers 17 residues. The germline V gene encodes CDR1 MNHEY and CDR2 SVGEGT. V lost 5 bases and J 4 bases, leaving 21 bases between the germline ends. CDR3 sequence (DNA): TGTGCCAGCAGTCACCCCGACGGGCTCCATGATTACAATGAGCAGTTCTTC. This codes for CASSHPDGLHDYNEQFF.

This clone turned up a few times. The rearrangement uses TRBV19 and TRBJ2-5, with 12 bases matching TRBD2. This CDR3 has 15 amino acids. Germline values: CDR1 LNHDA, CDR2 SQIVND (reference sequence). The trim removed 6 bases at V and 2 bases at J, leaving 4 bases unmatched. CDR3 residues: CASRRTSGAQETQYF. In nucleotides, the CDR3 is TGTGCCAGTAGGCGGACTAGCGGGGCTCAAGAGACCCAGTACTTC. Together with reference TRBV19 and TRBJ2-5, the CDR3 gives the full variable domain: DGGITQSPKYLFRKEGQNVTLSCEQNLNHDAMYWYRQDPGQGLRLIYYSQIVNDFQKGDIAEGYSVSREKKESFPLTVTSAQKNPTAFYLCASRRTSGAQETQYFGPGTRLLVL.

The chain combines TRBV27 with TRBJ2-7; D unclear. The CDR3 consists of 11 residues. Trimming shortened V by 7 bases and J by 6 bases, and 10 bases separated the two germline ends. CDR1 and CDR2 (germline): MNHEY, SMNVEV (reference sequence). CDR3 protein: CASKAGSEQYF. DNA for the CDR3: TGTGCCAGCAAAGCAGGAAGCGAGCAGTACTTC.

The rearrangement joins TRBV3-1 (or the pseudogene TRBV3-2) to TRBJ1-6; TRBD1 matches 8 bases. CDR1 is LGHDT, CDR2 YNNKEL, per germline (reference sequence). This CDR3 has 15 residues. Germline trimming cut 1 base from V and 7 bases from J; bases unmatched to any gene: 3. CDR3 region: CASSQVDRGNSPLHF. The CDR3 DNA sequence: TGTGCCAGCAGCCAAGTTGACAGGGGCAATTCACCCCTCCACTTT.

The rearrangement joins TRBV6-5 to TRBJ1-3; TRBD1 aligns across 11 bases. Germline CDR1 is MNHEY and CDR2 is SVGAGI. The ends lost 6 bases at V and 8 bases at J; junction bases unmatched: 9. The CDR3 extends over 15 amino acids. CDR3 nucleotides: TGTGCCAGCAGGGTGGGTCCGGACAGGGGGCACACCATATATTTT. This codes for CASRVGPDRGHTIYF.

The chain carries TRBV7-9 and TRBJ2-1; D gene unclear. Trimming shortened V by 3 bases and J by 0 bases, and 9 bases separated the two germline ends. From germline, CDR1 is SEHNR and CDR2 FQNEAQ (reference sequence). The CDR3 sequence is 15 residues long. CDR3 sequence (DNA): TGTGCCAGCAGCTTTGGGCCGAGCTCCTACAATGAGCAGTTCTTC. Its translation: CASSFGPSSYNEQFF.

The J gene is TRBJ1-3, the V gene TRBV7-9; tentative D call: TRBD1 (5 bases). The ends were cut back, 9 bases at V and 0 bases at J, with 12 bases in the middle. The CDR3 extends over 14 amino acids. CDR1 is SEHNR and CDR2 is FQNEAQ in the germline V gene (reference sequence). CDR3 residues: CARGDESSGNTIYF. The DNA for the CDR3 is TGTGCCAGAGGGGACGAAAGCTCTGGAAACACCATATATTTT.

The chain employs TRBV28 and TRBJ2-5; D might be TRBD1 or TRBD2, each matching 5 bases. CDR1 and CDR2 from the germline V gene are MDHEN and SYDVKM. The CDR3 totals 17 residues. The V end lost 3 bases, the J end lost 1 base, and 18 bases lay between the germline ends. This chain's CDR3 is CASSLRWDRGTQETQYF. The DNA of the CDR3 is TGTGCCAGCAGTTTGAGGTGGGACCGGGGAACCCAAGAGACCCAGTACTTC. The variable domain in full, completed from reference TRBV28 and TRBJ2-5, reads DVKVTQSSRYLVKRTGEKVFLECVQDMDHENMFWYRQDPGLGLRLIYFSYDVKMKEKGDIPEGYSVSREKKERFSLILESASTNQTSMYLCASSLRWDRGTQETQYFGPGTRLLVL.

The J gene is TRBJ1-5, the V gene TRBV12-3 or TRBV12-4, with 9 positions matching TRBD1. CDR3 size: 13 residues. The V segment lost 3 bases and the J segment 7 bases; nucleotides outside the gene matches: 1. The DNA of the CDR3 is TGTGCCAGCAGTTTTGGACAGGGGCAGCCCCAGCATTTT. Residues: CASSFGQGQPQHF.